These 29 T cell receptor beta chains were sequenced from one sample in a study of cytomegalovirus exposure and HLA in healthy donors. The PCR used 60 Vbeta and 13 Jbeta primers. Measured with immunoSEQ multiplex PCR; TCRdb has only the in-frame clones, and not every one. In the table there are 160,000 or so clones, under 80% of which are singletons. Material: PBMCs. The receptors here all came from a man in his forties in good health and CMV-seronegative.

Turning to this clone: The junction departs from the called germline gene at one end, perhaps through a read error. Other DNA sequences in this sample translate to the same CDR3. The chain links TRBV29-1 to TRBJ2-7; 8 nucleotides line up with TRBD1. Germline CDR1 SQVTM, CDR2 ANQGSEA. This CDR3 region has 11 residues. Written as DNA, the CDR3 is TGCAGCGTCGTGACAGGGGTCGAGCAATACTTC. It yields the protein CSVVTGVEQYF.

The chain uses TRBV7-9 and TRBJ2-1; 7 bases are shared with TRBD1. In germline, CDR1 is SEHNR, CDR2 FQNEAQ (reference sequence). The CDR3 length is 14 residues. V was pared by 5 bases and J by 4 bases, with 5 bases of the junction left unmatched. CDR3 DNA sequence: TGTGCCAGCAGCAACCCGGGACAGTACAATGAGCAGTTCTTC. Translation gives CASSNPGQYNEQFF. Drawing the rest from reference TRBV7-9 and TRBJ2-1, the complete variable domain is DTGVSQNPRHKITKRGQNVTFRCDPISEHNRLYWYRQTLGQGPEFLTYFQNEAQLEKSRLLSDRFSAERPKGSFSTLEIQRTEQGDSAMYLCASSNPGQYNEQFFGPGTRLTVL.

The genes are TRBV19 and TRBJ1-6; D might be TRBD1 (6 bases). CDR3 length: 15 amino acids. Trimming took 2 bases from V and 9 from J, leaving 14 bases between them. The germline V gene has CDR1 LNHDA and CDR2 SQIVND (reference sequence). The CDR3 loop reads CASSIRAQGVSPLHF. The CDR3, as DNA: TGTGCCAGTAGTATAAGAGCACAGGGAGTTTCACCCCTCCACTTT.

V is TRBV11-3 and J is TRBJ2-1; TRBD1 might be the D (5 bases). The germline gives CDR1 SGHNT, CDR2 YENEEA. The CDR3 sequence is 15 residues long. Deletions cut 1 base from V and 7 bases from J, with 14 bases between. The CDR3 sequence: CASSLAPGLGNEQFF. CDR3 sequence (DNA): TGTGCCAGCAGCTTAGCTCCAGGGTTGGGGAATGAGCAGTTCTTC.

CDR3 sequence: CASSSLRDRTYEQYF. DNA of the CDR3: TGTGCCAGCAGCTCTCTCCGGGACAGAACCTACGAGCAGTACTTC. V usage is TRBV11-2 and J usage is TRBJ2-7, with TRBD1 matching 7 bases. The CDR3 contains 15 residues. Germline lookup yields CDR1 SGHAT and CDR2 FQNNGV. After removal of 4 bases from V and 2 bases from J, the junction contained 8 bases not matched to a gene.

The rearrangement joins TRBV12-5 to TRBJ2-5, with TRBD1 as a possible D gene (5 bases). This CDR3 has 12 residues. Germline V CDR1 and CDR2: LGHNT, FRNRAP. The germline V and J ends were trimmed by 2 bases and 9 bases, with 10 bases remaining between them. The chain's CDR3 is CASGLTGGAQYF. As DNA, the CDR3 is TGTGCTAGTGGTTTGACAGGCGGCGCCCAGTACTTC.

This clone has more than one count but fewer than ten. Other DNA sequences of this sample code for an identical CDR3. V usage is TRBV7-2 and J usage is TRBJ1-5; 7 bases are a match to TRBD1. The CDR3 has 13 amino acids. In germline, CDR1 is SGHTA, CDR2 FQGNSA. V lost 5 bases to trimming and J lost 4 bases; unmatched junction nucleotides: 2. The CDR3: CASSVRGNQPQHF. As DNA, the CDR3 is TGTGCCAGCAGCGTCAGGGGGAATCAGCCCCAGCATTTT.

CDR3 sequence (DNA): TGCAGCGTAGTACAGGGCGAGGATGGCTACACCTTC. Encoded protein: CSVVQGEDGYTF. This rearrangement joins TRBV29-1 to TRBJ1-2; D might be TRBD1 (6 bases). Germline V gene data show CDR1 as SQVTM and CDR2 as ANQGSEA. Trimming took 6 bases from V and 6 from J, leaving 14 bases between them. The CDR3 totals 12 residues.

The chain employs TRBV7-2 and TRBJ1-1; perhaps TRBD1 as D (5 bases). This CDR3 contains 12 residues. The V gene's germline CDR1 is SGHTA and CDR2 FQGNSA. Trimming shortened V by 5 bases and J by 8 bases, and 12 bases separated the two germline ends. The CDR3 is CASSPKGREAFF. In DNA form, the CDR3 reads TGTGCCAGCAGCCCTAAGGGGAGGGAAGCTTTCTTT.

This chain uses TRBV28 with TRBJ1-5, with D unresolved. V was pared by 5 bases and J by 9 bases, with 23 bases between. This CDR3 is 16 amino acids long. Germline CDR1 and CDR2: MDHEN and SYDVKM. The CDR3 DNA follows: TGTGCCAGCAGTCAAGCCGAACCCCTCAAGTTTACGCCCCAGCATTTT. Its protein product is CASSQAEPLKFTPQHF. Full variable domain (missing parts from reference TRBV28 and TRBJ1-5): DVKVTQSSRYLVKRTGEKVFLECVQDMDHENMFWYRQDPGLGLRLIYFSYDVKMKEKGDIPEGYSVSREKKERFSLILESASTNQTSMYLCASSQAEPLKFTPQHFGDGTRLSIL.

V gene TRBV5-4 combines with J gene TRBJ1-6, with D possibly TRBD1 on 5 matching bases. V lost 2 bases and J 0 bases, leaving 9 bases between the germline ends. The length of the CDR3 is 16 residues. Germline CDR1 and CDR2: SGHNT and YYREEE (reference sequence). The CDR3 nucleotides read TGTGCCAGCAGCTTTGGGGGGAGCTCCTATAATTCACCCCTCCACTTT. It yields the protein CASSFGGSSYNSPLHF.

J is TRBJ1-2 and V is TRBV28; a weak D match, TRBD1 (6 bases). From germline, CDR1 is MDHEN and CDR2 SYDVKM. The CDR3 has 15 residues. Deletions cut 5 bases from V and 1 base from J, with 14 bases between. The CDR3 sequence is CASSPQWGLNYGYTF. The CDR3 DNA reads TGTGCCAGCAGTCCGCAGTGGGGGCTTAACTATGGCTACACCTTC.

This clone came up once. The V call is TRBV6-1, the J call TRBJ1-1; D is uncertain. The V end lost 6 bases, the J end lost 1 base, and 6 bases lay between the germline ends. Germline V gives CDR1 MNHNS, CDR2 SASEGT. CDR3 length: 12 amino acids. Here the CDR3 reads CASSGENTEAFF. In DNA, the CDR3 is TGTGCCAGCAGCGGGGAGAACACTGAAGCTTTCTTT.

The chain employs TRBV6-1 and TRBJ2-7; D possibly corresponds to TRBD2 (5 bases). This CDR3 has 14 amino acids. Germline CDR1 MNHNS, CDR2 SASEGT. The germline V and J ends were trimmed by 2 bases and 4 bases, with 12 bases remaining between them. The CDR3 reads CASSENRGGYEQYF. In DNA, the CDR3 is TGTGCCAGCAGTGAAAACCGGGGTGGTTACGAGCAGTACTTC.

This clone appeared once. The rearrangement uses TRBV28 and TRBJ1-4, with a possible D match to TRBD1 (6 bases). Per the germline V gene, CDR1 is MDHEN and CDR2 is SYDVKM. V was trimmed by 6 bases and J by 5 bases, leaving 16 bases between them. The CDR3 contains 15 residues. Here the CDR3 reads CASRAWTARNEKLFF. DNA of the CDR3: TGTGCCAGCAGAGCTTGGACAGCCAGAAATGAAAAACTGTTTTTT.

The rearrangement uses TRBV28 and TRBJ2-5; perhaps TRBD1 as D (6 bases). Germline CDR1 reads MDHEN; CDR2 reads SYDVKM. The CDR3 has 13 residues. The germline V and J ends were trimmed by 6 bases and 2 bases, with 10 bases remaining between them. DNA for the CDR3: TGTGCCAGCAGACTACAGGGACAAGAGACCCAGTACTTC. Residues: CASRLQGQETQYF.

This clone occurred once. The chain combines TRBV11-2 with TRBJ2-7; perhaps TRBD2 as D (7 bases). This CDR3 is 15 amino acids long. In germline, CDR1 is SGHAT, CDR2 FQNNGV. V lost 0 bases and J 7 bases, leaving 16 bases between the germline ends. The CDR3 region is CASSLDLGGGLEQYF. The CDR3 DNA reads TGTGCCAGCAGCTTAGATCTGGGAGGGGGGCTAGAGCAGTACTTC.

The genes are TRBV15 and TRBJ1-4; 7 bases are shared with TRBD1. Trimming removed 5 bases from V and 4 bases from J; junction bases left unmatched: 4. In germline, CDR1 is LNHNV, CDR2 YYDKDF (reference sequence). The CDR3 extends over 14 amino acids. The CDR3 bases are TGTGCCACCAGCGGGGGACAGTTTAATGAAAAACTGTTTTTT. Its protein product is CATSGGQFNEKLFF.

This sequence joins TRBV27 and TRBJ2-7; TRBD2 is a possible D gene (6 bases). Deletions cut 2 bases from V and 2 bases from J, with 7 bases between. This CDR3 is 13 amino acids long. Germline values: CDR1 MNHEY, CDR2 SMNVEV (reference sequence). As DNA, the CDR3 is TGTGCCAGCAGTTTACGGGGGACCTACGAGCAGTACTTC. It translates to CASSLRGTYEQYF.

The chain is built from TRBV28 and TRBJ1-1, with D perhaps TRBD1 (6 bases). V dropped 8 bases and J dropped 2 bases, with 15 bases sitting between them. The CDR3 runs 14 residues. Germline CDR1 is MDHEN and CDR2 is SYDVKM. As DNA, the CDR3 is TGTGCCAGCGTTGTGGGGGCGGTTAACACTGAAGCTTTCTTT. Protein product: CASVVGAVNTEAFF.

This clone was detected once. V gene TRBV11-2 combines with J gene TRBJ1-4, with D possibly being TRBD1 (5 bases). V lost 1 base, J lost 8 bases, and 14 bases lay in between. This CDR3 contains 15 residues. The germline CDR1 and CDR2 sequences are SGHAT and FQNNGV. CDR3 nucleotide sequence: TGTGCCAGCAGCTTAGGATTAGGGGCGGAAGAAAAACTGTTTTTT. Translation gives CASSLGLGAEEKLFF.

This chain joins TRBV27 and TRBJ2-1, with D maybe TRBD2 (7 bases). V was trimmed by 6 bases and J by 8 bases, leaving 20 bases between them. This CDR3 comprises 15 residues. From germline, CDR1 is MNHEY and CDR2 SMNVEV (reference sequence). CDR3 in DNA: TGTGCCAGCAGCCCCCAGATAGGGGGGGGATATGAGCAGTTCTTC. This codes for CASSPQIGGGYEQFF.

In this sample, this clone turned up a few times. This rearrangement joins TRBV14 to TRBJ1-4, with D possibly being TRBD1 (5 bases). This CDR3 comprises 15 residues. The germline V gene has CDR1 SGHDN and CDR2 FVKESK. V lost 4 bases and J lost 7, with 16 bases in between. The CDR3 loop is CASSLWGGRGEKLFF. In DNA form, the CDR3 reads TGTGCCAGCAGCCTCTGGGGGGGAAGGGGTGAAAAACTGTTTTTT.

The sample holds a few counts of this clone. The gene calls are TRBV7-3 and TRBJ2-2; D remains ambiguous. Germline V gene data show CDR1 as SGHTA and CDR2 as FQGTGA. Trimming shortened V by 0 bases and J by 6 bases, and 5 bases separated the two germline ends. The CDR3 is 13 amino acids. This CDR3 is CASSLTLAGELFF. The CDR3 DNA follows: TGTGCCAGCAGCTTAACCCTTGCCGGGGAGCTGTTTTTT.

J is TRBJ2-1 and V is TRBV5-6; TRBD2 aligns across 8 bases. Trimming removed 4 bases from V and 6 bases from J; junction bases left unmatched: 15. The CDR3 is 17 residues long. CDR1 is SGHDT, CDR2 YYEEEE, per germline. As DNA, the CDR3 is TGTGCCAGCAGCGGGTCCCTAGGACTAGCAGGGCCCAATGAGCAGTTCTTC. It translates to CASSGSLGLAGPNEQFF.

The genes are TRBV21-1 and TRBJ2-2; TRBD1 was called by the table and not checked on the DNA. TRBV21-1 is flagged as a pseudogene. The CDR3 is 17 residues long. CDR3 DNA: TGTGCCAGCAAAAGCATCCGGGACAGGGAGAACACCGGGGAGCTGTTTTTT. Translating it yields CASKSIRDRENTGELFF.

In the case of this clone: Compared with germline, one end of the junction differs, possibly owing to a read error. The chain recombines TRBV9 with TRBJ2-2, with D perhaps matching TRBD2 (6 bases). CDR3 length: 14 amino acids. The germline V gene has CDR1 SGDLS and CDR2 YYNGEE. The DNA of the CDR3 is TGTGCCAGCAGCGTGCAGGCGGGGACCGAGGAGCTGTTTTTT. Amino acids: CASSVQAGTEELFF.

The chain uses TRBV28 and TRBJ1-6; the match to TRBD1 covers 9 bases. Germline CDR1 reads MDHEN; CDR2 reads SYDVKM. The CDR3 extends over 17 amino acids. Trimming at V came to 5 bases and at J to 0 bases, leaving 5 bases not matched to a gene. The CDR3 DNA reads TGTGCCAGCAGTCCGGGACAGGGTAGCTCCTATAATTCACCCCTCCACTTT. This gives the protein CASSPGQGSSYNSPLHF.

The V gene is TRBV15, the J gene TRBJ2-7, with TRBD2 matching 10 bases. The CDR3 totals 15 residues. With 4 bases clipped from V and 7 bases from J, the junction kept 10 bases outside the gene matches. The germline gives CDR1 LNHNV, CDR2 YYDKDF (reference sequence). The CDR3 DNA is TGTGCCACCAGCACTTCTAGCGGGGGCCTCTCAGAGCAGTACTTC. Its translation is CATSTSSGGLSEQYF.